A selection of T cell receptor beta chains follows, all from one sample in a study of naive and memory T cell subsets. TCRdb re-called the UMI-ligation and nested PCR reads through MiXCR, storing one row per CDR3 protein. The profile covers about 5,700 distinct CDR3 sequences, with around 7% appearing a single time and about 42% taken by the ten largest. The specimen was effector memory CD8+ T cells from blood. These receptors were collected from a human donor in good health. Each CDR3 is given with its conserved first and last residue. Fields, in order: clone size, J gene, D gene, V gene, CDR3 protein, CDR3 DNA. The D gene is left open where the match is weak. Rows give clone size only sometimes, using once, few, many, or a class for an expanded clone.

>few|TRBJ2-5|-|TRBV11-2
CASSLDLTGGGKTQYF
TGTGCCAGCAGCTTAGATCTGACTGGGGGCGGAAAGACCCAGTACTTC
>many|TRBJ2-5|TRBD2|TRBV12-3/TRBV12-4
CASSLRAGDRETQYF
TGTGCCAGCAGTTTAAGGGCGGGAGACCGTGAGACCCAGTACTTC
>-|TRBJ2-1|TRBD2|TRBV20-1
CSASSGRDYNEQFF
TGCAGTGCTTCAAGCGGGAGGGACTACAATGAGCAGTTCTTC
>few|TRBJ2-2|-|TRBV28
CASSLFGGELFF
TGTGCCAGCAGTTTATTTGGCGGGGAGCTGTTTTTT
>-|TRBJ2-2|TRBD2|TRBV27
CASSLRAGGVGELFF
TGTGCCAGCAGTTTGAGGGCGGGAGGGGTCGGGGAGCTGTTTTTT
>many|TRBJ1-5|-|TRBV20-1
CSVGGSHQPQHF
TGCAGTGTTGGGGGCTCCCATCAGCCCCAGCATTTT
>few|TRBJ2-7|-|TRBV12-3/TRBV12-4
CASSLGGAPYEQYF
TGTGCCAGCAGTTTGGGGGGGGCCCCCTACGAGCAGTACTTC
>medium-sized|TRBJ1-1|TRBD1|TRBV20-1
CSARGQTGSDTEAFF
TGCAGTGCTAGAGGACAGACAGGGTCGGACACTGAAGCTTTCTTT
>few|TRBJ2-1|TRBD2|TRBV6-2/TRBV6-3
CASSSGMSYNEQFF
TGTGCCAGTTCTAGCGGGATGTCTTACAATGAGCAGTTCTTC
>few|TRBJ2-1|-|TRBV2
CASSFQYNEQFF
TGTGCCAGCAGTTTCCAGTACAATGAGCAGTTCTTC
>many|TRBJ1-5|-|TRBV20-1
CSARDRRENQPQHF
TGCAGTGCTAGAGATCGCCGAGAAAATCAGCCCCAGCATTTT
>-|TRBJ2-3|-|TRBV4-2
CASSQAIGGTDTQYF
TGTGCCAGCAGCCAAGCGATCGGGGGCACAGATACGCAGTATTTT
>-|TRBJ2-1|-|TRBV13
CASLYFCASSATGTGNNEQFF
-
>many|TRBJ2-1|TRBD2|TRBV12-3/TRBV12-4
CASSSVTSGGGAYNEQFF
TGTGCCAGCAGTTCCGTGACTAGCGGGGGGGGGGCCTACAATGAGCAGTTCTTC
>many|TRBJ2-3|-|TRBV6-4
CASSPGPADTQYF
TGTGCCAGCAGTCCGGGACCGGCAGATACGCAGTATTTT
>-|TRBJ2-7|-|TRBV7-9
CASSPAWGGGTYEQYF
TGTGCCAGCAGCCCAGCCTGGGGAGGGGGAACCTACGAGCAGTACTTC
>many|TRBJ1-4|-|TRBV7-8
CASSFGTFYEKLFF
TGTGCCAGCAGCTTTGGGACATTCTATGAAAAACTGTTTTTT
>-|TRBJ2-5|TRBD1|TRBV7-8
CASSLDWDRGGQETQYF
TGTGCCAGCAGCTTAGATTGGGACAGGGGTGGCCAAGAGACCCAGTACTTC
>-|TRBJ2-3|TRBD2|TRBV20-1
CSASLADSTDTQYF
TGCAGTGCTTCCCTAGCGGACTCCACAGATACGCAGTATTTT
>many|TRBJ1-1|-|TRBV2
CASRLGANTEAFF
TGTGCCAGCAGGCTTGGGGCGAACACTGAAGCTTTCTTT
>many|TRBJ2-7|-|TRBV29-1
CSCPGKGFYEQYF
TGCAGTTGTCCAGGGAAAGGGTTTTACGAGCAGTACTTC
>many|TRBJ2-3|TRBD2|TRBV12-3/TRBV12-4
CASSTTSDTDTQYF
TGTGCCAGCAGTACTACTAGCGACACAGATACGCAGTATTTT
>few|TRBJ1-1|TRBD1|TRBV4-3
CASSRQGGTEAFF
TGCGCCAGCAGCCGACAGGGGGGGACTGAAGCTTTCTTT
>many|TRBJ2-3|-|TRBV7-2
CASRFGTGLQEQYF
TGTGCCAGCAGATTCGGAACGGGACTCCAGGAGCAGTATTTT
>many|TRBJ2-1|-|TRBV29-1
CSVKGPNNEQFF
TGCAGCGTCAAGGGACCGAACAATGAGCAGTTCTTC
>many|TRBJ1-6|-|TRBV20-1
CSASGVGDNSPLHF
TGCAGTGCTAGCGGGGTCGGGGATAATTCACCCCTCCACTTT
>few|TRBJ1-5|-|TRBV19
CASSTGVNQPQHF
TGTGCCAGTAGTACCGGGGTCAATCAGCCCCAGCATTTT
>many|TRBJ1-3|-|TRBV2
CASTRGPGVSGNTIYF
TGTGCCAGCACCCGGGGCCCAGGGGTATCTGGAAACACCATATATTTT
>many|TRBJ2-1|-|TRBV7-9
CASSSALGGVAYNEQFF
TGTGCCAGCAGCTCCGCTTTGGGGGGAGTAGCCTACAATGAGCAGTTCTTC
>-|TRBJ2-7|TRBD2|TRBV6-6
CASSYPGLAELVSYEQYF
TGTGCCAGCAGTTACCCGGGACTAGCGGAGTTAGTGTCCTACGAGCAGTACTTC
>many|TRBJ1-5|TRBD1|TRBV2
CASSEGQGVNQPQHF
TGTGCCAGCAGTGAAGGACAGGGGGTCAATCAGCCCCAGCATTTT
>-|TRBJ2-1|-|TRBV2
CASSDSGSDSYNEQFF
TGTGCCAGCAGTGACTCGGGGTCAGACTCCTACAATGAGCAGTTCTTC
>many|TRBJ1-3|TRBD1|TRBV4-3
CASSQDPGQGADTIYF
TGCGCCAGCAGCCAAGATCCCGGACAGGGGGCGGACACCATATATTTT
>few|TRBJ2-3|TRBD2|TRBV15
CATSRSAGTSGGGHTDTQYF
TGTGCCACCAGCAGATCTGCCGGGACTAGCGGCGGGGGGCACACAGATACGCAGTATTTT
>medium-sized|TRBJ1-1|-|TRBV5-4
CASSPGVLLTEAFF
TGTGCCAGCAGCCCAGGGGTTTTGCTCACTGAAGCTTTCTTT
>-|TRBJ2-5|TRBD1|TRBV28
CASSSDRAQETQYF
TGTGCCAGCAGTTCGGACAGGGCCCAAGAGACCCAGTACTTC
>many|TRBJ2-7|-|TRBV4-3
CASSQLSGPSSYEQYF
TGCGCCAGCAGCCAACTCTCCGGTCCTAGCTCCTACGAGCAGTACTTC
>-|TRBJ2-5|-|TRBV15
CATSRDQDSSPLYF
TGTGCCACCAGCAGAGATCAGGACAGCAGCCCCTTGTACTTC
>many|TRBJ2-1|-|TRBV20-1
CSESSSGYNEQFF
TGCAGTGAGTCGAGTAGCGGCTACAATGAGCAGTTCTTC
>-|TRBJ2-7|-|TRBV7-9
CASSLDGGGSTEEQYF
TGTGCCAGCAGTCTCGATGGGGGCGGGAGTACAGAAGAGCAGTACTTC
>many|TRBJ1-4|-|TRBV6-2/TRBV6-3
CASSYGGEGEKLFF
TGTGCCAGCAGTTACGGCGGGGAAGGTGAAAAACTGTTTTTT
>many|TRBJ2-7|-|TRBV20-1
CSASRLAESSYEQYF
TGCAGTGCTAGCCGGCTAGCTGAGAGCTCCTACGAGCAGTACTTC
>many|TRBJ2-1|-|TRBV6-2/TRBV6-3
CASSGPEGGNEQFF
TGTGCCAGCAGTGGGCCTGAGGGGGGCAATGAGCAGTTCTTC
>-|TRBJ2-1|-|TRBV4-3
CASSQALQGGYNEQFF
TGCGCCAGCAGCCAAGCTCTCCAGGGGGGGTACAATGAGCAGTTCTTC
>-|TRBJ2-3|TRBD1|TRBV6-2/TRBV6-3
CASSYTQGADTQYF
TGTGCCAGCAGTTACACCCAGGGGGCAGATACGCAGTATTTT
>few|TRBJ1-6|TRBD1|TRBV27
CASSSGGRGPSPLHF
TGTGCCAGCAGTTCCGGAGGCAGGGGGCCTTCACCCCTCCACTTT
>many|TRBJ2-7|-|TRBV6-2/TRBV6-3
CASSYGGDSSYEQYF
TGTGCCAGCAGTTACGGAGGGGATTCTTCCTACGAGCAGTACTTC
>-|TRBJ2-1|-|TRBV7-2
CASSLVSLAGNEQFF
TGTGCCAGCAGCTTAGTATCTCTAGCCGGGAATGAGCAGTTCTTC
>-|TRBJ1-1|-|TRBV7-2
CASSWQGGEAFF
TGTGCCAGCAGCTGGCAGGGCGGGGAAGCTTTCTTT
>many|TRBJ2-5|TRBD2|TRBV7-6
CASSTRLAGAEETQYF
TGTGCCAGCAGCACGAGACTAGCGGGAGCAGAAGAGACCCAGTACTTC
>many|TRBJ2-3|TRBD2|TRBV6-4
CASSDRTSASTDTQYF
TGTGCCAGCAGTGATCGGACTAGCGCAAGCACAGATACGCAGTATTTT
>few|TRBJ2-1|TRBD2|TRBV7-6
CASSRRTSNYEQFF
TGTGCCAGCAGCCGCCGGACTAGCAACTATGAGCAGTTCTTC